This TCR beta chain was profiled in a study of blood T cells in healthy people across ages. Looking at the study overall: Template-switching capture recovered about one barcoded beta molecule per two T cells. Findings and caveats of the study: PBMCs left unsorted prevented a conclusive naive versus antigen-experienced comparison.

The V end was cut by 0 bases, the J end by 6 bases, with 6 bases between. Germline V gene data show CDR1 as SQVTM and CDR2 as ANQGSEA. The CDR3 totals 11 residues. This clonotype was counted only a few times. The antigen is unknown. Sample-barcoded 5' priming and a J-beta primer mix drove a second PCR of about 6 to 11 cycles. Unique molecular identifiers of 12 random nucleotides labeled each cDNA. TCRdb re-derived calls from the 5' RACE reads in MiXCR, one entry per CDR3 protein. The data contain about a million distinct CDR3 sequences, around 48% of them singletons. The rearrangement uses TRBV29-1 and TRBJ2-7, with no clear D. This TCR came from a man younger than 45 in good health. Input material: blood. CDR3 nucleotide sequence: TGCAGCGTTGAAGACGGTCTCGAGCAGTACTTC. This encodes CSVEDGLEQYF.